The rows below give T cell receptor beta chains drawn from one sample of a study of Graves' ophthalmopathy and Graves' hyperthyroidism. TCRdb fed the multiplex PCR reads into MiXCR, producing one record per CDR3 protein. The repertoire holds 450,000 or so distinct CDR3 sequences, about an eighth seen once, with about 10% in the top ten. The specimen was blood. The origin of the receptors is a woman in her thirties with Graves' ophthalmopathy. Each CDR3 is given with its conserved first and last residue. The D gene is left open where the match is weak. A row's size may be missing; if present it is once, few, many or a size class.

abundance,d_gene,v_gene,j_gene,CDR3aa,CDR3nt
many,TRBD2,TRBV10-2,TRBJ2-7,CASSVPGTTYEQYF,TGCGCCAGCAGTGTCCCCGGGACTACCTACGAGCAGTACTTC
many,TRBD1,TRBV30,TRBJ2-7,CAWTAGTGGYEQYF,TGTGCCTGGACCGCCGGGACAGGGGGCTATGAGCAGTACTTC
NA,NA,TRBV6-5,TRBJ2-5,CASSYSETQETQYF,TGTGCCAGCAGTTACTCGGAGACCCAAGAGACCCAGTACTTC
many,NA,TRBV10-3,TRBJ1-5,CAISDEDRRGPQHF,TGTGCCATCAGTGATGAGGACAGACGGGGTCCCCAGCATTTT
NA,TRBD1,TRBV5-1,TRBJ2-2,CASSFSRGHGGELFF,TGCGCCAGCAGCTTCAGCAGGGGGCATGGCGGGGAGCTGTTTTTT
NA,TRBD2,TRBV5-6,TRBJ2-5,CASSLAYGLAQETQYF,TGTGCCAGCAGCCTGGCGTATGGACTAGCCCAAGAGACCCAGTACTTC
many,TRBD2,TRBV6-2/TRBV6-3,TRBJ2-4,CASSYSIRLAENIKYF,TGTGCCAGCAGTTACTCGATACGGCTAGCGGAAAACATTAAGTACTTC
NA,TRBD2,TRBV2,TRBJ2-7,CASSEGTSDHEQYF,TGTGCCAGCAGTGAAGGGACTAGCGATCACGAGCAGTACTTC
many,TRBD1,TRBV6-2/TRBV6-3,TRBJ1-2,CASSYSLQGRRDGYTF,TGTGCCAGCAGTTACTCGTTACAGGGGCGCCGGGATGGCTACACCTTC
many,NA,TRBV27,TRBJ1-6,CASSQVQGFSPLHF,TGTGCCAGCAGTCAAGTCCAGGGGTTTTCACCCCTCCACTTT
many,NA,TRBV29-1,TRBJ1-2,CSVGPREGISIYGYTF,TGCAGCGTTGGTCCCCGGGAGGGCATTTCCATTTACGGCTACACCTTC
NA,NA,TRBV27,TRBJ1-1,CASRGTQGAFF,TGTGCCAGCAGAGGTACCCAAGGAGCTTTCTTT
few,NA,TRBV30,TRBJ2-5,CAWSVQGGEGTQYF,TGTGCCTGGAGTGTACAAGGCGGGGAAGGGACCCAGTACTTC
few,NA,TRBV20-1,TRBJ1-1,CSARVARLVEAFF,TGCAGTGCTAGAGTGGCCAGGTTAGTTGAAGCTTTCTTT
many,NA,TRBV2,TRBJ2-5,CASKGSVQETQYF,TGTGCCAGCAAGGGGTCGGTCCAAGAGACCCAGTACTTC
few,TRBD1,TRBV24-1,TRBJ2-6,CALGFPGQGAYGANVLTF,TGTGCCTTGGGGTTTCCGGGACAGGGGGCTTACGGGGCCAACGTCCTGACTTTC
many,NA,TRBV12-3/TRBV12-4,TRBJ2-7,CASSSLIGLAPYEQYF,TGTGCCAGCAGTAGTTTAATAGGGCTAGCGCCCTACGAGCAGTACTTC
many,NA,TRBV12-3/TRBV12-4,TRBJ2-7,CASSRGPGGEREQYF,TGTGCCAGCAGTCGGGGGCCAGGGGGGGAAAGAGAGCAGTACTTC
many,TRBD1,TRBV7-9,TRBJ1-2,CATGQNYGYTF,TGTGCCACGGGACAGAACTATGGCTACACCTTC
few,NA,TRBV5-1,TRBJ1-5,CASSPSPGASQPQHF,TGCGCCAGCAGCCCCTCTCCGGGGGCGAGTCAGCCCCAGCATTTT
many,TRBD1,TRBV5-1,TRBJ1-2,CASSPGTGVRYGYTF,TGCGCCAGCAGCCCCGGGACAGGGGTTAGATATGGCTACACCTTC
NA,TRBD2,TRBV28,TRBJ2-7,CASRLSPSGNHGQYF,TGTGCCAGCAGACTTTCTCCTAGCGGGAACCACGGGCAGTACTTC
many,NA,TRBV6-5,TRBJ1-6,CASSYSKAREGSPLHF,TGTGCCAGCAGTTACTCGAAGGCCAGGGAGGGGTCACCCCTCCACTTT
many,NA,TRBV19,TRBJ2-7,CASSMGQYYEQYF,TGTGCCAGTAGTATGGGGCAGTACTACGAGCAGTACTTC
NA,NA,TRBV9,TRBJ1-1,CASSVAGGGVNGEAFF,TGTGCCAGCAGCGTAGCTGGTGGGGGTGTTAACGGTGAAGCGTTCTTT
many,TRBD1,TRBV6-1,TRBJ1-2,CASSDRDRAGYTF,TGTGCCAGCAGTGACCGGGACAGGGCTGGCTACACCTTC
many,TRBD1,TRBV4-1,TRBJ1-2,CASSQVTGGSNYGYTF,TGCGCCAGCAGCCAAGTGACAGGGGGATCGAACTATGGCTACACCTTC
many,NA,TRBV6-5,TRBJ1-6,CASSYSGARSPLHF,TGTGCCAGCAGTTACTCCGGCGCACGTTCACCCCTCCACTTT
many,TRBD1,TRBV5-1,TRBJ1-1,CASSPGDRVNTEAFF,TGCGCCAGCAGCCCGGGGGACAGGGTCAACACTGAAGCTTTCTTT
many,TRBD2,TRBV11-2,TRBJ2-5,CASSSLRGAQETQYF,TGTGCCAGCAGCTCCTTGCGGGGGGCCCAAGAGACCCAGTACTTC
many,NA,TRBV5-1,TRBJ1-1,CASTEGTEAFF,TGCGCCAGCACCGAAGGAACTGAAGCTTTCTTT
many,TRBD2,TRBV11-2,TRBJ2-7,CASSLPTSGRYEQYF,TGTGCCAGCAGCTTACCGACTAGCGGGAGGTACGAGCAGTACTTC
NA,NA,TRBV5-1,TRBJ2-5,CASSEQGTAGPETQYF,TGCGCCAGCAGTGAACAGGGTACGGCGGGTCCAGAGACCCAGTACTTC
NA,TRBD1,TRBV6-1,TRBJ2-5,CASRAGGAGETQYF,TGTGCCAGCAGAGCAGGGGGCGCGGGGGAGACCCAGTACTTC
few,NA,TRBV6-1,TRBJ2-4,CASSRKGGIKNIQYF,TGTGCCAGCAGTCGAAAAGGGGGAATCAAAAACATTCAGTACTTC
many,NA,TRBV20-1,TRBJ2-5,CSLGGVSGQWAQYF,TGCAGTTTAGGGGGGGTAAGCGGCCAATGGGCCCAGTACTTC
few,NA,TRBV3-1,TRBJ2-7,CASSPRSGSRHEQYF,TGTGCCAGCAGCCCCCGTTCGGGTTCGAGGCACGAGCAGTACTTC
many,NA,TRBV19,TRBJ1-1,CASSYKRMNTEAFF,TGTGCCAGTAGTTACAAGCGCATGAACACTGAAGCTTTCTTT
many,TRBD1,TRBV6-5,TRBJ1-1,CASRRDRVTEAFF,TGTGCCAGCAGAAGGGACAGGGTCACTGAAGCTTTCTTT
many,NA,TRBV20-1,TRBJ2-2,CSAKSRPRTSGELFF,TGCAGTGCTAAAAGTAGACCAAGGACTTCCGGGGAGCTGTTTTTT
many,TRBD1,TRBV6-5,TRBJ2-2,CASGRQGVGGELFF,TGTGCCAGCGGTCGACAGGGGGTAGGCGGGGAGCTGTTTTTT
many,TRBD2,TRBV19,TRBJ2-7,CASSKNLAGADEQYF,TGTGCCAGTAGTAAGAACTTAGCGGGGGCCGACGAGCAGTACTTC
many,NA,TRBV5-1,TRBJ1-1,CASSLEEGGGTEAFF,TGCGCCAGCAGCTTGGAGGAGGGGGGAGGAACTGAAGCTTTCTTT
many,NA,TRBV30,TRBJ1-1,CAWSVAGMNTEAFF,TGTGCCTGGAGTGTTGCAGGGATGAACACTGAAGCTTTCTTT
many,TRBD1,TRBV28,TRBJ1-3,CASSPGTGRPGNTIYF,TGTGCCAGCAGCCCCGGGACAGGCAGGCCTGGAAACACCATATATTTT
many,TRBD1,TRBV12-3/TRBV12-4,TRBJ1-5,CASSLSGQISNQPQHF,TGTGCCAGCAGTTTGTCGGGACAGATTAGCAATCAGCCCCAGCATTTT
many,NA,TRBV27,TRBJ2-2,CASRHYPINTGELFF,TGTGCCAGCAGGCATTACCCGATTAACACCGGGGAGCTGTTTTTT
many,TRBD1,TRBV20-1,TRBJ1-5,CSVGTDINQPQHF,TGCAGCGTGGGGACAGACATCAATCAGCCCCAGCATTTT
few,NA,TRBV2,TRBJ2-7,CASTARGLSREQYF,TGTGCCAGCACTGCTCGGGGACTGTCCCGGGAGCAGTACTTC